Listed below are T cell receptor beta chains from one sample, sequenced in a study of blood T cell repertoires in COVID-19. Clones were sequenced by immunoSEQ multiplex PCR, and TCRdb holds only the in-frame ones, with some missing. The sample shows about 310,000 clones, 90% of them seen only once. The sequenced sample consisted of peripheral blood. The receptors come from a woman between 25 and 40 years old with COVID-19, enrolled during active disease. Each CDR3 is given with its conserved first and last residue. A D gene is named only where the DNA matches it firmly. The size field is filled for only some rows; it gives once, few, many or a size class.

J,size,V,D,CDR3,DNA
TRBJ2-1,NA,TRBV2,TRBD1,CASSGDRASYNEQFF,TGTGCCAGCAGTGGGGACAGGGCCTCCTACAATGAGCAGTTCTTC
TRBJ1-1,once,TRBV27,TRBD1,CASSLFMSGGGFDTEAFF,TGTGCCAGCAGTTTATTTATGTCAGGGGGCGGGTTTGACACTGAAGCTTTCTTT
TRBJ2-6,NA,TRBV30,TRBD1,CAWDTGGSEANVLTF,TGTGCCTGGGATACAGGGGGCTCTGAGGCCAACGTCCTGACTTTC
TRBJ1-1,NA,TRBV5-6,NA,CASRPWDIMNTEAFF,TGTGCCAGCAGGCCCTGGGACATTATGAACACTGAAGCTTTCTTT
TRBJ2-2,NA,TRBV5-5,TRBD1,CASSLQGSGELFF,TGTGCCAGCAGCTTACAGGGGTCCGGGGAGCTGTTTTTT
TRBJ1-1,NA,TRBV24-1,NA,CATSDKGTEAFF,TGTGCCACCAGTGATAAGGGGACTGAAGCTTTCTTT
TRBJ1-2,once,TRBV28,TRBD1,CASSRGQVAYGYTF,TGTGCCAGCAGTCGGGGACAGGTTGCTTATGGCTACACCTTC
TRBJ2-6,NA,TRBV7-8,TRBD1,CASSHRRDSRSSGANVLTF,TGTGCCAGCAGCCACCGAAGGGACAGCCGTAGCTCTGGGGCCAACGTCCTGACTTTC
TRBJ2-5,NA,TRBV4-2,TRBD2,CASSPTGLAGETQYF,TGTGCCAGCAGCCCCACGGGGCTAGCGGGAGAGACCCAGTACTTC
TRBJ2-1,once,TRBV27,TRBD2,CASSPISSGGRNEQFF,TGTGCCAGCAGTCCGATCTCCTCGGGGGGTAGGAATGAGCAGTTCTTC
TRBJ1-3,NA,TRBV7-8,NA,CASSPQRDRNTIYF,TGTGCCAGCAGTCCACAGAGGGATAGAAACACCATATATTTT
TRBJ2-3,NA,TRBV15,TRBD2,CATSRDLGLAGAGIDTQYF,TGTGCCACCAGCAGAGATCTCGGACTAGCGGGAGCCGGTATAGATACGCAGTATTTT
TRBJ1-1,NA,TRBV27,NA,CASSLLLNTEAFF,TGTGCCAGCAGTTTGTTGCTAAACACTGAAGCTTTCTTT
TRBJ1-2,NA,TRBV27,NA,CASSFQGNYGYTF,TGTGCCAGCAGTTTCCAGGGGAACTATGGCTACACCTTC
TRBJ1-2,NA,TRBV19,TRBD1,CATKTGTGPNYGYTF,TGTGCCACCAAAACCGGGACAGGGCCAAACTATGGCTACACCTTC
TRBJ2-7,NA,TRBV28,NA,CASSSNGLYYEQYF,TGTGCCAGCAGTTCGAATGGACTTTACTACGAGCAGTACTTC
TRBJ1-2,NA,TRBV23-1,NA,CASSQLRGNYGYTF,TGCGCCAGCAGTCAATTAAGGGGGAACTATGGCTACACCTTC
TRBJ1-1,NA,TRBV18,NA,CASSPEQLRVVAFF,TGTGCCAGCTCACCAGAACAGCTTAGAGTCGTGGCTTTCTTT
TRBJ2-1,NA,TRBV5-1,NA,CASSLGGPNEQFF,TGCGCCAGCAGCTTGGGGGGGCCCAATGAGCAGTTCTTC
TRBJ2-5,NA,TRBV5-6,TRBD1,CASSFGQGGETQYF,TGTGCCAGCAGCTTTGGACAGGGGGGAGAGACCCAGTACTTC
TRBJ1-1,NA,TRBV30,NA,CAWRHNKNTEAFF,TGTGCCTGGAGACATAACAAGAACACTGAAGCTTTCTTT
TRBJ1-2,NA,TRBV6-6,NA,CASSPRQQAYGYTF,TGTGCCAGCAGTCCCAGGCAGCAGGCCTATGGCTACACCTTC
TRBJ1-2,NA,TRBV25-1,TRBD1,CASRETGEGYTF,TGTGCCAGCAGAGAAACAGGGGAAGGCTACACCTTC
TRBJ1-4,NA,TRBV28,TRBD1,CASSRTGGGEKLFF,TGTGCCAGCAGCCGGACAGGGGGTGGTGAAAAACTGTTTTTT
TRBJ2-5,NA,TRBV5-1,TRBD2,CASSPWTSGRRGGETQYF,TGCGCCAGCAGCCCTTGGACTAGCGGGAGAAGGGGAGGAGAGACCCAGTACTTC
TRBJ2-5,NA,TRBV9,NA,CASSVAIQETQYF,TGTGCCAGCAGCGTTGCGATTCAAGAGACCCAGTACTTC
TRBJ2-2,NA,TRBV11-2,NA,CASSLVRGSVGELFF,TGTGCCAGCAGCTTAGTACGGGGGAGTGTCGGGGAGCTGTTTTTT
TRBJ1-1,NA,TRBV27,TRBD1,CASSSPGGEAFF,TGTGCCAGCAGTTCGCCAGGGGGCGAGGCTTTCTTT
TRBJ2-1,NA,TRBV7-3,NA,CASSPMGGLPESEQFF,TGTGCCAGCAGCCCGATGGGAGGCCTCCCGGAAAGTGAGCAGTTCTTC
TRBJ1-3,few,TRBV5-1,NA,CASSAGRSSGNTIYF,TGCGCCAGCAGCGCGGGACGGAGCTCTGGAAACACCATATATTTT
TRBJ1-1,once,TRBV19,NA,CATRTRGTMNTEAFF,TGTGCCACCAGGACAAGGGGAACCATGAACACTGAAGCTTTCTTT
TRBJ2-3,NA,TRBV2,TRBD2,CASSEFRLAADTQYF,TGTGCCAGCAGTGAATTTCGACTAGCAGCAGATACGCAGTATTTT
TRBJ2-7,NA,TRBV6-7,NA,CASILEDSLSSYEQYF,TGTGCCAGCATTCTTGAGGACAGCCTGAGCTCCTACGAGCAGTACTTC
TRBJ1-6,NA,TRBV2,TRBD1,CASSTGVNSPLHF,TGTGCCAGCAGCACAGGGGTCAATTCACCCCTCCACTTT
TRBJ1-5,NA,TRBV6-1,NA,CASSEAAESNQPQHF,TGTGCCAGCAGTGAAGCGGCGGAGTCCAATCAGCCCCAGCATTTT
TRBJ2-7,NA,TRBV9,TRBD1,CASSAGTGLSYEQYF,TGTGCCAGCAGCGCTGGGACAGGATTATCCTACGAGCAGTACTTC
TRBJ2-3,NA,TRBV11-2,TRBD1,CASSSRGTGDTDTQYF,TGTGCCAGCAGCTCCCGTGGGACAGGGGACACAGATACGCAGTATTTT
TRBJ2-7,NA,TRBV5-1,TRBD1,CASSLGTGGGYEQYF,TGCGCCAGCAGCTTGGGAACAGGGGGCGGCTACGAGCAGTACTTC
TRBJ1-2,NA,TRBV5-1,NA,CASSSPVGSNYGYTF,TGCGCCAGCAGCTCCCCGGTCGGTTCTAACTATGGCTACACCTTC
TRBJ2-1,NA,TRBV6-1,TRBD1,CASSESTGGYNEQFF,TGTGCCAGCAGTGAAAGTACAGGGGGCTACAATGAGCAGTTCTTC
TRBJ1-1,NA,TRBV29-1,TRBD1,CSVPGTGNTEAFF,TGCAGCGTACCCGGGACAGGGAACACTGAAGCTTTCTTT
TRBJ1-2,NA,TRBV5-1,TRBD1,CASSSAGGQGYTF,TGCGCCAGCAGCTCGGCAGGGGGCCAAGGCTACACCTTC
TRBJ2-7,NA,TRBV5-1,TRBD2,CASSLVGTSNYEQYF,TGCGCCAGCAGCTTGGTCGGGACTAGTAATTACGAGCAGTACTTC
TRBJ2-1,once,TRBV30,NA,CAWRIGTSLRRTNNEQFF,TGTGCCTGGAGAATCGGGACTTCCCTTCGGCGTACAAACAATGAGCAGTTCTTC
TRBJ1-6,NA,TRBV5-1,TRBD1,CASSLGLRTGSNSPLHF,TGCGCCAGCAGCTTGGGACTGCGGACAGGGTCTAATTCACCCCTCCACTTT
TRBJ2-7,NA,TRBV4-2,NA,CASSSGGLASYEQYF,TGTGCCAGCAGCAGCGGCGGACTGGCTTCCTACGAGCAGTACTTC
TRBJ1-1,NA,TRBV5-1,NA,CASSLARVNTEAFF,TGCGCCAGCAGCTTGGCCAGGGTGAACACTGAAGCTTTCTTT
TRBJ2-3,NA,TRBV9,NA,CASSVQAASTDTQYF,TGTGCCAGCAGCGTCCAAGCCGCTAGCACAGATACGCAGTATTTT
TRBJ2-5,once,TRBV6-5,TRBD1,CASTRAGGEETQYF,TGTGCCAGCACGAGAGCAGGGGGTGAAGAGACCCAGTACTTC